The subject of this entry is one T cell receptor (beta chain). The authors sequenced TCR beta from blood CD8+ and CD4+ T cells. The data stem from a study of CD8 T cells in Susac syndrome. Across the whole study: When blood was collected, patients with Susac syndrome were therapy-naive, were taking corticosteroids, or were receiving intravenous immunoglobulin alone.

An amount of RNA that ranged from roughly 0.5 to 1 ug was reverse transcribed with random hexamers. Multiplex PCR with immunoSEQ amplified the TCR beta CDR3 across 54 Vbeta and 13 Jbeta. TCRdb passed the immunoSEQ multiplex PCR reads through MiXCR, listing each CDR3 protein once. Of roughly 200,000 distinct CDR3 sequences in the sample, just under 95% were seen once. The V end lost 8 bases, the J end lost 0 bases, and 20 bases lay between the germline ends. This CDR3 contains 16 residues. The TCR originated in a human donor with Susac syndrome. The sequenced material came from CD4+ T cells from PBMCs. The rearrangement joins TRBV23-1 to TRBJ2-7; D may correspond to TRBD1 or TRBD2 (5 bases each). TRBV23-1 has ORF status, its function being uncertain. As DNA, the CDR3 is TGCGCCAGCTCTTCCCCCGGGACCGCGAGCTCCTACGAGCAGTACTTC. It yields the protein CASSSPGTASSYEQYF.